This TCR beta chain was retrieved from a study of OX40 agonist ivuxolimab in advanced cancers. Background on the whole study: The costimulatory receptor OX40 (CD134) was targeted by ivuxolimab, a fully human IgG2 agonistic monoclonal antibody. Of the 50 to 55 patients in dose escalation, around 19 had hepatocellular carcinoma, some 15 had melanoma, 9 had renal cell carcinoma and 9 had head and neck cancer. The paper reports the monotherapy dose-escalation portion (N of about 50 patients) of the phase I ivuxolimab trial. A male proportion of around 80% and a mean age of approximately 55 years, ranging from 23 to 79, were recorded for the dose-escalation cohort. The purpose of peripheral TCRbeta sequencing was to test whether ivuxolimab changed TCR sequence diversity and led to clonal T-cell expansion. Intravenous ivuxolimab was administered to patients every 2 weeks at six dose levels: 0.01, 0.1, 0.3, 1.5, 3 and 10 mg/kg. Partial responses occurred in three dose-escalation patients, of whom one had hepatocellular carcinoma and two had cutaneous melanoma. Patients were allowed to have had prior anti-PD-1, anti-PD-L1 or anti-CTLA-4 therapy, and approximately 40% of the dose-escalation patients had been treated with checkpoint inhibitors.

Genomic DNA was isolated from the sorted cells so that the TCRbeta CDR3 region could be sequenced. The immunoSEQ Assay was used to sequence the TCRbeta CDR3 regions. The immuneACCESS repertoire file appears here via TCRdb, limited to in-frame rearrangements. These files lack a portion of the clones; in checked studies, under half of the deficit traces to unresolved V genes, and the cause of the others is not known. This sample comprises around 69,000 clones, 85% of them detected only once. Under 3.5% of the sample belongs to the ten largest clones. Patients with a history of autoimmune disease or receiving systemic immunosuppression were excluded from the trial. Peripheral blood for TCR sequencing was drawn from every dose cohort at baseline, at cycle 4 day 1 and at cycle 7 day 1. The samples were drawn from a first-in-human, open-label, multicenter phase I dose-escalation trial of ivuxolimab. Adults with locally advanced or metastatic head and neck squamous cell, hepatocellular, melanoma or renal cell carcinoma were enrolled in the trial. Before TCR sequencing, CD4+ T cells and CD8+ T cells were sorted from peripheral blood as separate populations.

In the germline V gene (reference sequence), CDR1 corresponds to SEHNR and CDR2 to FQNEAQ. The CDR3 covers 18 residues, taking in both the cysteine and the phenylalanine. Just CDR3 DNA is preserved here, 54 bases in frame from base 1. V and J lose 0 bases and 3 bases, and a span of 21 bases separates them. Study-wide findings and limitations: Low levels of normalized T-cell clonal expansion were also seen in some patients who did not respond. On average, CD8+ T cells showed more expanded clones than CD4+ T cells after ivuxolimab. Clonal expansion of both CD4+ and CD8+ blood T cells was observed from baseline to week 6 at doses 0.1 to 3.0 mg/kg. In the 0.1-3.0 mg/kg groups, partial responders had among the lowest normalized peripheral clonal expansion, particularly in CD8+ T cells. The antigen specificity of the clonally expanded peripheral T cells was not determined.

Of note for this clone: Its antigen target is currently unknown. Base qualities are not at hand, and no much larger clone is one base apart.

The chain employs TRBV7-9 and TRBJ2-7; the D match is possibly TRBD1 or TRBD2, with 6 bases aligned in each. This TCR derives from an adult with an advanced solid tumor such as melanoma, head and neck, liver or kidney cancer. The input for sequencing was CD4+ or CD8+ T cells sorted from blood, taken in a trial of the OX40 agonist ivuxolimab. In nucleotides, the sequence is TGTGCCAGCAGCTTAGCTTACTCGGGGTCGGGGGCTGACTACGAGCAGTACTTC. Its translation is CASSLAYSGSGADYEQYF.